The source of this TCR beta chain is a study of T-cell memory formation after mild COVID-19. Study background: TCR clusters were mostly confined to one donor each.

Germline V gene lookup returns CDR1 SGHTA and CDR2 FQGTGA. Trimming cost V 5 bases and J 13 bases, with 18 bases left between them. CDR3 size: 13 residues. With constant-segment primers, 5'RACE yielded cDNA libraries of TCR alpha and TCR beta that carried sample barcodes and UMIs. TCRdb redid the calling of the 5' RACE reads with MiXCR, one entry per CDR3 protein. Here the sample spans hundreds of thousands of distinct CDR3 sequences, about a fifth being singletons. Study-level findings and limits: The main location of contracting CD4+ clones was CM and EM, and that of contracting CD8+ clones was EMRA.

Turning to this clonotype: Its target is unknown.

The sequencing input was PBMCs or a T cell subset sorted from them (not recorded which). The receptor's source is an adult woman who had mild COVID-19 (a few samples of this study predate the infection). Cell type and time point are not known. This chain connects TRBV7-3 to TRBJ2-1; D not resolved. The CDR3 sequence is CASSRTIGDGQFF. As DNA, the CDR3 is TGTGCCAGCAGCAGAACGATAGGTGACGGACAGTTCTTC.